This T cell receptor beta chain was identified during a study of CD8 T cells in Susac syndrome. Background on the study: Patients with Susac syndrome were therapy-naive, taking corticosteroids, with some also receiving intravenous immunoglobulin, or taking intravenous immunoglobulin alone at the time their blood was drawn.

Sequencing of TCR beta was undertaken in CD8+ and CD4+ T cells derived from blood. Study-wide results and limits: There was no clonal expansion in the CD4+ T cell repertoires of Susac syndrome.

V shed 3 bases and J shed 8 bases, with 13 bases lying between them. Looked up from germline, CDR1 is LGHNA and CDR2 is YSLEER. The CDR3 is made up of 14 amino acids. Random hexamers were used to reverse transcribe the RNA input (about 0.45 to 1 ug). With immunoSEQ multiplex PCR, TCR beta CDR3 was amplified across 54 Vbeta and 13 Jbeta. TCRdb re-called the immunoSEQ multiplex PCR reads with MiXCR, one entry per CDR3 protein. The profile shows roughly 140,000 distinct CDR3 sequences, roughly 95% of them singletons. As for this clonotype: Its antigen remains unidentified.

The chain has TRBV4-3 and TRBJ1-4, with TRBD1 as a possible D gene (5 bases). The receptor was derived from a human donor with Susac syndrome. The specimen sequenced was CD4+ T cells from PBMCs. The CDR3 DNA sequence: TGCGCCAGCAGCCAGCGGGGGTTAGGCGAAAAACTGTTTTTT. Its translation: CASSQRGLGEKLFF.